Listed below are T cell receptor beta chains from one sample, sequenced in a study of CXCR3-negative and CXCR3-positive naive CD8 T cells. TCRdb reprocessed the 5' RACE reads and keeps a single row for each CDR3 protein, giving no DNA. This sample lists 75,000 to 100,000 distinct CDR3 sequences; its ten largest clones have 0.85% to 1.4%. The sample comprised naive CXCR3+ CD8+ T cells from blood. The origin of the receptors is a human donor in good health. Some clones in this sample may be carry-over from other donors' samples. CDR3s include the opening cysteine and the closing phenylalanine or tryptophan.

J gene: TRBJ1-5; V gene: TRBV7-6; CDR3 protein: CASSLMSGSYQPQHF
J gene: TRBJ2-3; V gene: TRBV2; CDR3 protein: CASRSGFPDTQYF
J gene: TRBJ2-7; V gene: TRBV18; CDR3 protein: CASSPGTGVSYEQYF
J gene: TRBJ2-7; V gene: TRBV18; CDR3 protein: CASSPPTDRVQLGYEQYF
J gene: TRBJ2-5; V gene: TRBV11-2; CDR3 protein: CASSLAQLQQETQYF
J gene: TRBJ2-3; V gene: TRBV5-4; CDR3 protein: CASSPWGNPDTQYF
J gene: TRBJ2-2; V gene: TRBV4-3; CDR3 protein: CASSQDIGINTGELFF
J gene: TRBJ2-5; V gene: TRBV7-2; CDR3 protein: CASSLVGRGQGTQYF
J gene: TRBJ1-5; V gene: TRBV7-6; CDR3 protein: CASSFKPGQGISNQPQHF
J gene: TRBJ2-2; V gene: TRBV5-5; CDR3 protein: CASSFGPAANTGELFF
J gene: TRBJ2-7; V gene: TRBV20-1; CDR3 protein: CSARSLDSGNLLHYEQYF
J gene: TRBJ2-1; V gene: TRBV7-6; CDR3 protein: CASSSILRDNEQFF
J gene: TRBJ1-4; V gene: TRBV28; CDR3 protein: CASIGAEKLFF
J gene: TRBJ2-1; V gene: TRBV5-1; CDR3 protein: CASSGRVTSDEQFF
J gene: TRBJ2-5; V gene: TRBV4-1; CDR3 protein: CASSLWGETQYF
J gene: TRBJ2-1; V gene: TRBV24-1; CDR3 protein: CATSFSGRSYNEQFF
J gene: TRBJ2-7; V gene: TRBV28; CDR3 protein: CASRDGYEQYF
J gene: TRBJ1-1; V gene: TRBV14; CDR3 protein: CASSQGINTEAFF
J gene: TRBJ2-5; V gene: TRBV5-5; CDR3 protein: CASSWGDWTEQETQYF
J gene: TRBJ2-3; V gene: TRBV2; CDR3 protein: CASSEALGLAGGHEDTQYF
J gene: TRBJ2-3; V gene: TRBV7-6; CDR3 protein: CASSLALEVDTQYF
J gene: TRBJ2-1; V gene: TRBV14; CDR3 protein: CASSQEPTGSNEQFF
J gene: TRBJ2-6; V gene: TRBV19; CDR3 protein: CASSALHSGANVLTF
J gene: TRBJ1-3; V gene: TRBV29-1; CDR3 protein: CSSNGGGNTIYF
J gene: TRBJ1-6; V gene: TRBV28; CDR3 protein: CASTKGQYNSPLHF
J gene: TRBJ2-3; V gene: TRBV20-1; CDR3 protein: CSARRLVPQGGDTQYF
J gene: TRBJ2-2; V gene: TRBV29-1; CDR3 protein: CSVVLRAAGAGELFF
J gene: TRBJ2-5; V gene: TRBV29-1; CDR3 protein: CSVEPGQEPETQYF
J gene: TRBJ2-1; V gene: TRBV10-3; CDR3 protein: CAISESRHEQFF
J gene: TRBJ2-7; V gene: TRBV6-2/TRBV6-3; CDR3 protein: CASSQRQATLYEQYF
J gene: TRBJ2-2; V gene: TRBV24-1; CDR3 protein: CATSDDRDTGELFF
J gene: TRBJ1-1; V gene: TRBV25-1; CDR3 protein: CASRLGSSAFF
J gene: TRBJ1-1; V gene: TRBV27; CDR3 protein: CASSIRGSEAFF
J gene: TRBJ2-1; V gene: TRBV7-2; CDR3 protein: CASSLRGSHTVALYNEQFF
J gene: TRBJ1-2; V gene: TRBV29-1; CDR3 protein: CSVETGVYGYTF
J gene: TRBJ2-7; V gene: TRBV7-9; CDR3 protein: CASSLAPAGTVAYEQYF
J gene: TRBJ2-7; V gene: TRBV20-1; CDR3 protein: CSARTTDRDRRSYEQYF
J gene: TRBJ2-7; V gene: TRBV20-1; CDR3 protein: CSARDRTGEPYEQYF
J gene: TRBJ2-5; V gene: TRBV6-5; CDR3 protein: CASSYSNRGVRETQYF